What follows describes a single T cell receptor beta chain. This entry is derived from a study of blood T cell repertoires in COVID-19. V shed 2 bases and J 3 bases; nucleotides not matched to a gene: 6. The V gene's germline CDR1 is SEHNR and CDR2 FQNEAQ (reference sequence). The CDR3 spans 15 residues. Sequenced by immunoSEQ multiplex PCR; TCRdb stores in-frame clones only, minus some. Of more than 200,000 clones in the sample, roughly 82% were seen once. The specimen sequenced was peripheral blood. V usage is TRBV7-9 and J usage is TRBJ2-7; 8 positions agree with TRBD2. The sequence came from a woman aged 40 to 50 who had recovered from COVID-19. The CDR3 sequence: CASSLFAGGDYEQYF. In DNA, the CDR3 is TGTGCCAGCAGCTTATTCGCGGGGGGCGACTACGAGCAGTACTTC.